This T cell receptor (beta chain) was sequenced in a study of blood T cells in healthy people across ages. General study findings and limits: Underestimates were what the diversity estimates from one million T cells were considered to be. Naive T cell percentage and TCR beta diversity correlated strongly.

Extraction of total RNA produced a minimum of 5 micrograms from each sample. Germline V lookup: CDR1 SGHRS, CDR2 YFSETQ. The CDR3 is 15 amino acids. V lost 0 bases, J lost 5 bases, and 15 bases lay in between. This clonotype was seen a few times. The antigen remains unidentified. A J-beta primer mix and a sample-barcoded 5' primer were used in a second PCR of about 7 to 12 cycles. TCRdb used MiXCR to reprocess the 5' RACE reads, holding one entry per CDR3 protein. The sample has 1.8 million or so distinct CDR3 sequences; 30% to 40% are singletons. The source of this sequence is a human donor in good health. Sequencing was performed on blood. The V gene is TRBV5-1, the J gene TRBJ2-7; TRBD1 might be the D (5 bases). The CDR3 sequence is CASSLEGNLRDEQYF. The DNA of the CDR3 is TGCGCCAGCAGCTTGGAAGGAAATCTCAGGGACGAGCAGTACTTC.